Listed below are T cell receptor beta chains from one sample, sequenced in a study of post-analysis software for immune sequencing data. Via MiXCR, TCRdb re-called the PCR reads, giving one row per CDR3 protein. The table includes roughly 600,000 distinct CDR3 sequences, roughly 40% detected once. Sequencing input: blood. The receptors were sampled from a girl aged 10 to 17 with multiple sclerosis. Each CDR3 is given with its conserved first and last residue. The D gene is left open where the match is weak. A row's size may be missing; if present it is once, few, many or a size class.

j_call d_call v_call clone_size cdr3_nt cdr3_aa
TRBJ2-5 . TRBV11-3 . TGTGCCAGCAGCTTAGCGGGGGAGAAGACCCAGTACTTC CASSLAGEKTQYF
TRBJ2-7 . TRBV2 . TGTGCCAGCAGCAACTACGAGCAGTACTTC CASSNYEQYF
TRBJ2-7 . TRBV6-6 few TGTGCCAGCAGCCCTGGGCCAGGGGTAAACTACGAGCAGTACTTC CASSPGPGVNYEQYF
TRBJ1-4 . TRBV5-1 few TGCGCCAGCAGCGTCACCGGGACGAGAGATGAAAAACTGTTTTTT CASSVTGTRDEKLFF
TRBJ2-3 . TRBV7-9 few TGTGCCAGCAGCCCTCCTGGACCCCATAGCACAGATACGCAGTATTTT CASSPPGPHSTDTQYF
TRBJ2-1 TRBD2 TRBV4-1 few TGCGCCAGCAGCCAGGGGGGACTAGCGGGGTGGCGGATCGATGAGCAGTTCTTC CASSQGGLAGWRIDEQFF
TRBJ2-2 . TRBV11-2 . TGTGCCAGCAGCTTGTTTGGGACAATGAACACCGGGGAGCTGTTTTTT CASSLFGTMNTGELFF
TRBJ2-7 . TRBV6-5 few TGTGCCAGCAGTTTCCGGGACCAATCCTACGAGCAGTACTTC CASSFRDQSYEQYF
TRBJ1-2 TRBD1 TRBV6-1 . TGTGCCAGCAGTGAAAGTAGGACAGGAGCTAACTATGGCTACACCTTC CASSESRTGANYGYTF
TRBJ2-1 TRBD2 TRBV5-1 . TGCGCCACCAGACTAGCGGGGGTCTACAATGAGCAGTTCTTC CATRLAGVYNEQFF
TRBJ2-5 TRBD2 TRBV25-1 few TGTGCCAGCAGTGAACTGACGACTAGCGGGAGTGGGGAGACCCAGTACTTC CASSELTTSGSGETQYF
TRBJ2-1 . TRBV12-3/TRBV12-4 few TGTGCCAGCAGCCTCGGCGTCGCCCCCTACAATGAGCAGTTCTTC CASSLGVAPYNEQFF
TRBJ1-2 . TRBV6-6 . TGTGCCAGCTTTAGACCCGGGACTTCGGGGGGTTATGGCTACACCTTC CASFRPGTSGGYGYTF
TRBJ1-1 . TRBV5-4 . TGTGCCAGCAGCTTGAATGTGAACACTGAAGCTTTCTTT CASSLNVNTEAFF
TRBJ1-1 TRBD1 TRBV30 . TGTGCCTGGAGGTGGGACAGGCCCTTGGGAACTGAAGCTTTCTTT CAWRWDRPLGTEAFF
TRBJ2-3 TRBD1 TRBV5-1 . TGCGCCAGCAGCTGGGGACAGGTCGGATTGGGCACAGATACGCAGTATTTT CASSWGQVGLGTDTQYF
TRBJ2-7 . TRBV20-1 few TGCAGTGCCATAGGACAGCCGGGACTACCCGAGCAGTACTTC CSAIGQPGLPEQYF
TRBJ2-3 . TRBV20-1 . TGCAGTGCGCCCGGTGGCAGGGGAAAAGGGACAGATACGCAGTATTTT CSAPGGRGKGTDTQYF
TRBJ2-7 TRBD1 TRBV12-3/TRBV12-4 few TGTGCCAGCAGTGACTTTGACAGGGCCTACGAGCAGTACTTC CASSDFDRAYEQYF
TRBJ2-3 . TRBV10-3 few TGTGCCATCAGTAGCGGAACACCAGGGAGCACAGATACGCAGTATTTT CAISSGTPGSTDTQYF
TRBJ2-5 . TRBV2 . TGTGCCAGCAGGGAAAGGGGCGGGCAAGAGACCCAGTACTTC CASRERGGQETQYF
TRBJ1-2 . TRBV20-1 few TGCAGTGCAGCACAGACCCAATATGGCTACACCTTC CSAAQTQYGYTF
TRBJ2-3 . TRBV20-1 . TGCAGTGCTAGACCTGGGAAAGATACGCAGTATTTT CSARPGKDTQYF
TRBJ2-1 TRBD2 TRBV12-3/TRBV12-4 . TGTGCCAGCAGTTCGACTAGCCTCTCCTACAATGAGCAGTTCTTC CASSSTSLSYNEQFF
TRBJ2-5 TRBD1 TRBV7-8 . TGTGCCAGCAGCTACGGACAGGGCGTCCAAGAGACCCAGTACTTC CASSYGQGVQETQYF
TRBJ1-6 TRBD1 TRBV12-3/TRBV12-4 . TGTGCCAGCAAAAGGACAGGGGGCGGTTCACCCCTCCACTTT CASKRTGGGSPLHF
TRBJ1-5 . TRBV29-1 . TGCAGCGTCTCTCTCGGGGCTGGGGGCAATCAGCCCCAGCATTTT CSVSLGAGGNQPQHF
TRBJ2-3 . TRBV5-1 . TGCGCCAGCAGCTTGACAGGGAACACAGATACGCAGTATTTT CASSLTGNTDTQYF
TRBJ1-2 . TRBV6-5 . TGTGCCACCAAAAAGGGAAACTATGGCTACACCTTC CATKKGNYGYTF
TRBJ1-2 . TRBV9 . TGTGCCAGCACGGGGGTCGACTATGGCTACACCTTC CASTGVDYGYTF
TRBJ2-7 TRBD1 TRBV29-1 . TGCAGCGTTGCCGGGACAGCCTCCTACGAGCAGTACTTC CSVAGTASYEQYF
TRBJ2-5 . TRBV29-1 . TGTAGCGTTGATATGGGGGCGGGTGAGACCCAGTACTTC CSVDMGAGETQYF
TRBJ2-3 . TRBV6-5 . TGTGCCAGCAGCTCTCCAACTCATTCGCCCACAGATACGCAGTATTTT CASSSPTHSPTDTQYF
TRBJ2-3 TRBD2 TRBV5-6 . TGTGCCAGCACTCCCTCCCGTGTAGCGGGCGATACAGATACGCAGTATTTT CASTPSRVAGDTDTQYF
TRBJ2-7 . TRBV12-3/TRBV12-4 . TGTGCCAGCAGGCCCGGGACTGTTCCCTACGAGCAGTACTTC CASRPGTVPYEQYF
TRBJ2-7 . TRBV4-1 few TGCGCCAGCAGCCAAGTGGCTGGGGAGGACTCCTACGAGCAGTACTTC CASSQVAGEDSYEQYF
TRBJ1-4 . TRBV7-2 . TGTGCCAGCAGCACCCGGGGGCGAGAAAAACTGTTTTTT CASSTRGREKLFF
TRBJ2-1 . TRBV20-1 . TGCAGTGCTAGAGACCCGGGACTCTCATCTGAGCAGTTCTTC CSARDPGLSSEQFF
TRBJ2-1 . TRBV4-1 . TGCGCCAGCAGCCAAGCGAGCACCGTCAATGAGCAGTTCTTC CASSQASTVNEQFF
TRBJ1-2 . TRBV28 . TGTGCCAGCACCGACTCCAGGGCTCGTGGCTACACCTTC CASTDSRARGYTF
TRBJ2-7 TRBD1 TRBV4-2 . TGTGCCAGCAGCCAAGGGGGACAGAACTACGAGCAGTACTTC CASSQGGQNYEQYF
TRBJ1-2 TRBD1 TRBV10-3 . TGTGCCATCAGCCGACAGGGCTACTATGGCTACACCTTC CAISRQGYYGYTF
TRBJ2-1 . TRBV7-9 . TGTGCCAGCAGCTCTGGCGGGTCGCTCAATGAGCAGTTCTTC CASSSGGSLNEQFF
TRBJ2-1 . TRBV7-2 . TGTGCCAGCAGCTTAGTGTGGAATGAGCAGTTCTTC CASSLVWNEQFF
TRBJ2-5 . TRBV7-2 few TGTGCCAGCAGCCCGAACATGGGGGAGACCCAGTACTTC CASSPNMGETQYF
TRBJ2-1 . TRBV7-9 . TGCGCCAGCAGCGTTGACAGAGGCTCCTACAATGAGCAGTTCTTC CASSVDRGSYNEQFF
TRBJ2-7 . TRBV20-1 few TGCAGTGCTAGTGGGCAGCAGACCTACGAGCAGTACTTC CSASGQQTYEQYF
TRBJ2-3 TRBD1 TRBV5-6 . TGTGCCAGCAGCGAAGGACAGGTTAGCACAGATACGCAGTATTTT CASSEGQVSTDTQYF
TRBJ2-7 TRBD2 TRBV29-1 few TGCAGCGTTGAAGTTCTGCGGGAGGGCCGCGAGCAGTACTTC CSVEVLREGREQYF
TRBJ1-1 . TRBV5-1 . TGCGCCAGCAGCTTGGTGACAGGCGCCTATGAAGCTTTCTTT CASSLVTGAYEAFF
TRBJ1-2 . TRBV29-1 . TGCAGCGGTGGGCAGTCTAACTATGGCTACACCTTC CSGGQSNYGYTF
TRBJ1-1 . TRBV5-1 . TGCGCCAGCAGCTTGGAAGGCAGCTATGAAGCTTTCTTT CASSLEGSYEAFF
TRBJ2-7 TRBD1 TRBV7-2 few TGTGCCAGCAGCCCCTATGAGACAGGGACCTACGAGCAGTACTTC CASSPYETGTYEQYF
TRBJ2-7 . TRBV27 few TGTGCCAGCAGTGCGACCGTGACTAGCTACGAGCAGTACTTC CASSATVTSYEQYF
TRBJ2-7 . TRBV5-1 few TGCGCCAGCAGCCCGGAGGGGGGTTTGGACGAGCAGTACTTC CASSPEGGLDEQYF
TRBJ1-1 TRBD1 TRBV5-1 few TGCGCCAGCAGCCCGGGACAGTCGGGGTCCACTGAAGCTTTCTTT CASSPGQSGSTEAFF